Detailed here is one T cell receptor beta chain. Its antigen is undetermined. This entry belongs to a study of human T cells and chemical hapten exposure. Study-wide findings and caveats: Donors had alopecia, so their immune response may differ from healthy people's.

The V gene's germline CDR1 is KGHDR and CDR2 SFDVKD. With 4 bases removed from V and 0 bases from J, the gap between germline ends came to 17 bases. This CDR3 has 18 residues. TCRdb re-called the RACE reads through MiXCR, storing one row per CDR3 protein. The profile shows about 200,000 distinct CDR3 sequences, roughly a quarter of them singletons. Time point of the sample: patch test 3, about 24 weeks after DPC sensitization. Treatment in this sample: therapeutic diphenylcyclopropenone sensitization with weekly scalp DPC. This specimen was whole blood, taken in connection with sensitization to the hapten diphenylcyclopropenone (DPC). The rearrangement links TRBV24-1 to TRBJ2-2; D possibly uses TRBD1 or TRBD2 (5 bases each). The clonotype originates from a woman in her forties with alopecia areata. Some clones in this sample may be carry-over from other donors' samples. CDR3 coding DNA: TGTGCCACCAGTGAAAATAGGGGACGGCATACGAACACCGGGGAGCTGTTTTTT. As protein: CATSENRGRHTNTGELFF.